These 3 T cell receptor beta chains originate from one sample sequenced in a study of glioma-infiltrating T cells. Using RNA template, CDR3s of TCR alpha and beta were amplified with iRepertoire arm-PCR. TCRdb called the multiplex PCR reads again in MiXCR, with one record for every CDR3 protein. The table has fewer than 500,000 distinct CDR3 sequences, more than 35% seen once. The specimen was glioma tissue, nonneoplastic brain tissue, or PBMCs (not recorded which). The source of these receptors is a human donor with low-grade glioma or glioblastoma, undergoing nonglioma brain surgery, or in good health (not recorded which).

Concerning this clonotype itself: The conserved phenylalanine or tryptophan is not found at the CDR3 terminus, so this likely reflects a read error. V gene TRBV20-1 combines with J gene TRBJ2-7, with D hard to call. Looked up from germline, CDR1 is DFQATT and CDR2 is SNEGSKA (reference sequence). The CDR3 spans 11 residues. The V end was cut by 0 bases, the J end by 6 bases, with 6 bases between. The CDR3 DNA is TGCAGTGCTAGAGATGGTCTCGAGCAGTACCTC. Translation: CSARDGLEQYL.

This clonotype was seen a single time. The genes are TRBV4-1 and TRBJ2-5, with D perhaps matching TRBD1 (6 bases). CDR3 length: 17 residues. CDR1 is MGHRA and CDR2 is YSYEKL in the germline V gene. V was trimmed by 2 bases and J by 1 base, leaving 17 bases between them. The CDR3 coding sequence is TGCGCCAGCAGCCAATGCGATCTCCGGGACACCCAAGAGACCCAGTACTTC. Protein product: CASSQCDLRDTQETQYF.

This clonotype was seen ten or more times. CDR3 nucleotides: TGTGCCAGCAGTGAACTTGGAGACTTCAATGAAAAACTGTTTTTT. It yields the protein CASSELGDFNEKLFF. This chain connects TRBV25-1 to TRBJ1-4; D unclear. CDR1 is MGHDK and CDR2 is SYGVNS in the germline V gene. V dropped 2 bases and J dropped 5 bases, with 12 bases sitting between them. This CDR3 is built from 15 residues.